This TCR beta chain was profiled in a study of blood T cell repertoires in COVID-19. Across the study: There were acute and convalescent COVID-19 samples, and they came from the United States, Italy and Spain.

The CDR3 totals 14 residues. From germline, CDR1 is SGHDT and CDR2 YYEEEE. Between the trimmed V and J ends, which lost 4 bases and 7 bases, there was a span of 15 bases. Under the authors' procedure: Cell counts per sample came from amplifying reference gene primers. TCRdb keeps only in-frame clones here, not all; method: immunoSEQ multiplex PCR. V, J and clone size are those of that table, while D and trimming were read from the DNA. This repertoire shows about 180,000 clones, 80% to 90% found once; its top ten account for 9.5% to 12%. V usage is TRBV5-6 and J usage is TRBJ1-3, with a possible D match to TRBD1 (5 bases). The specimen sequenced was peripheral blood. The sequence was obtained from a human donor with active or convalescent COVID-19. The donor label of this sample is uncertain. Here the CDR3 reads CASSLPQGRNTIYF. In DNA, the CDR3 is TGTGCCAGCAGCCTACCCCAGGGCCGTAACACCATATATTTT. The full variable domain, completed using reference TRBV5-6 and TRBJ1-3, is DAGVTQSPTHLIKTRGQQVTLRCSPKSGHDTVSWYQQALGQGPQFIFQYYEEEERQRGNFPDRFSGHQFPNYSSELNVNALLLGDSALYLCASSLPQGRNTIYFGEGSWLTVV.